The 7 T cell receptor beta chains below come from one sample, sequenced in a study of cytomegalovirus exposure and HLA in healthy donors. The table came from immunoSEQ multiplex PCR; TCRdb's copy has only in-frame clones and leaves some out. The sample has over 200,000 clones, roughly 83% seen once; the top ten hold less than 7%. Sequencing was carried out using PBMCs. These receptors all come from a woman in her late teens or twenties in good health and CMV-seronegative.

A few counts support this clone. The gene calls are TRBV18 and TRBJ2-5; D ambiguous. The CDR3 has 13 amino acids. CDR1 is KGHSH and CDR2 is LQKENI in the germline V gene. V lost 1 base and J 4 bases, leaving 7 bases between the germline ends. The CDR3: CASSPQGRETQYF. CDR3 sequence (DNA): TGTGCCAGCTCACCACAGGGCAGAGAGACCCAGTACTTC.

The rearrangement uses TRBV7-3 and TRBJ2-7; D might be TRBD2 (6 bases). Between the trimmed V and J ends, which lost 5 bases and 4 bases, there was a span of 12 bases. Germline CDR1 reads SGHTA; CDR2 reads FQGTGA. The CDR3 extends over 13 amino acids. The DNA for the CDR3 is TGTGCCAGCAGCCGGGACTTACAGTACGAGCAGTACTTC. It encodes CASSRDLQYEQYF.

The rearrangement joins TRBV5-6 to TRBJ2-7, with 9 positions matching TRBD1. The CDR3 sequence is 14 residues long. Germline trimming cut 4 bases from V and 2 bases from J; bases unmatched to any gene: 4. Germline V lookup: CDR1 SGHDT, CDR2 YYEEEE. The CDR3: CASSPGTGTYEQYF. CDR3 in DNA: TGTGCCAGCAGCCCCGGGACAGGGACCTACGAGCAGTACTTC. Full variable domain (rest looked up from reference TRBV5-6 and TRBJ2-7): DAGVTQSPTHLIKTRGQQVTLRCSPKSGHDTVSWYQQALGQGPQFIFQYYEEEERQRGNFPDRFSGHQFPNYSSELNVNALLLGDSALYLCASSPGTGTYEQYFGPGTRLTVT.

The genes are TRBV30 and TRBJ1-4; 8 bases agree with TRBD1. V was pared by 5 bases and J by 5 bases, with 4 bases of the junction left unmatched. Germline CDR1 GTSNPN, CDR2 SVGIG (reference sequence). The CDR3 sequence is 13 residues long. This chain's CDR3 is CAWARDRNEKLFF. The DNA for the CDR3 is TGTGCCTGGGCCAGGGACAGGAATGAAAAACTGTTTTTT.

The rearrangement joins TRBV4-1 to TRBJ1-1; 7 bases are a match to TRBD1. The V segment lost 2 bases and the J segment 1 base; nucleotides outside the gene matches: 13. Germline V gene sequence: CDR1 MGHRA, CDR2 YSYEKL. The CDR3 spans 18 residues. The CDR3 reads CASSQPLGQDSQNTEAFF. CDR3 in DNA: TGCGCCAGCAGCCAACCTCTCGGACAGGACAGTCAGAACACTGAAGCTTTCTTT.

This clone was picked up a small number of times. For the CDR3, the DNA is TGTGCCAGCAGCTTATCTAGCGGGATTTACGAGCAGTACTTC. This gives the protein CASSLSSGIYEQYF. The chain couples TRBV7-2 to TRBJ2-7, with 9 bases matching TRBD2. CDR3 length: 14 residues. CDR1 is SGHTA and CDR2 is FQGNSA in the germline V gene. With 2 bases clipped from V and 4 bases from J, the junction kept 3 bases outside the gene matches.

The rearrangement uses TRBV5-4 and TRBJ2-1; 8 bases line up with TRBD1. Per the germline V gene, CDR1 is SGHNT and CDR2 is YYREEE (reference sequence). Trimming cost V 5 bases and J 3 bases; bases outside gene matches: 7. The CDR3 has 15 residues. The CDR3 nucleotides are TGTGCCAGCAGTGATCGAGGGACAGGCTACAATGAGCAGTTCTTC. This translates into CASSDRGTGYNEQFF. The variable domain in full, with the rest retrieved from reference TRBV5-4 and TRBJ2-1, is ETGVTQSPTHLIKTRGQQVTLRCSSQSGHNTVSWYQQALGQGPQFIFQYYREEENGRGNFPPRFSGLQFPNYSSELNVNALELDDSALYLCASSDRGTGYNEQFFGPGTRLTVL.